The sequence of this T cell receptor (beta chain) was determined in a study of blood T cell repertoires in COVID-19. This clone has more than one count but fewer than ten. Clones were sequenced by immunoSEQ multiplex PCR, and TCRdb holds only the in-frame ones, with some missing. The table includes roughly 300,000 clones, 92% detected once. Germline-derived CDR1 and CDR2 are SGHTA and FQGNSA. The V and J ends lost 1 base and 2 bases respectively, with 6 bases between them. The CDR3 extends over 14 amino acids. The gene calls are TRBV7-2 and TRBJ1-5; D not resolved. This TCR derives from a young woman who had recovered from COVID-19. The sample consisted of PBMCs or T cells enriched from blood (not recorded which). CDR3 sequence (DNA): TGTGCCAGCAGCTTAGTCGAGGGCAATCAGCCCCAGCATTTT. Amino acids: CASSLVEGNQPQHF.